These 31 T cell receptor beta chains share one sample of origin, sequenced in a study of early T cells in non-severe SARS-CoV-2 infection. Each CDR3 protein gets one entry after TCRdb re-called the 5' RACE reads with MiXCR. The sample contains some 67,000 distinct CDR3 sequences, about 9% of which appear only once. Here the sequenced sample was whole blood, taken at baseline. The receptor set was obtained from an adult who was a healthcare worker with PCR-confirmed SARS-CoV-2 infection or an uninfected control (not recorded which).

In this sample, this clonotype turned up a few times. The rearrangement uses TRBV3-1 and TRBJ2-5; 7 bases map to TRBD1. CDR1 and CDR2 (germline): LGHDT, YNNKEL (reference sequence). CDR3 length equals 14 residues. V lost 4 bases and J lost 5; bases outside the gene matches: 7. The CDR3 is CASSRNTGVETQYF. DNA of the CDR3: TGTGCCAGCAGCCGAAACACAGGGGTGGAGACCCAGTACTTC.

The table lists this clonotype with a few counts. The CDR3 DNA is TGTGCCAGCAGCTTAGGACAGGCTAATGAAAAACTGTTTTTT. Amino acid sequence: CASSLGQANEKLFF. The chain combines TRBV7-2 with TRBJ1-4; possible D gene TRBD1, 6 bases. Germline values: CDR1 SGHTA, CDR2 FQGNSA. Between the trimmed V and J ends, which lost 1 base and 3 bases, there was a span of 6 bases. CDR3 length: 14 residues.

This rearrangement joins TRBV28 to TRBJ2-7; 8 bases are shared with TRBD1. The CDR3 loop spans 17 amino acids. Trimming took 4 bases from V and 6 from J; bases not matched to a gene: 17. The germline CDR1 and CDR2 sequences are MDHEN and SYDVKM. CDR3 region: CASSSSLTGGSFLEQYF. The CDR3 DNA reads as TGTGCCAGCAGTTCATCACTCACAGGGGGATCGTTCCTCGAGCAGTACTTC.

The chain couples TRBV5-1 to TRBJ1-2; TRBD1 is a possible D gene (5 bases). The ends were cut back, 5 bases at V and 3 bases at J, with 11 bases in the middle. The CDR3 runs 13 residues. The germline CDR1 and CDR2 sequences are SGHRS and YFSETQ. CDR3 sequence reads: CASSTLGDYGYTF. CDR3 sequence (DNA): TGCGCCAGCAGTACCCTGGGGGACTATGGCTACACCTTC.

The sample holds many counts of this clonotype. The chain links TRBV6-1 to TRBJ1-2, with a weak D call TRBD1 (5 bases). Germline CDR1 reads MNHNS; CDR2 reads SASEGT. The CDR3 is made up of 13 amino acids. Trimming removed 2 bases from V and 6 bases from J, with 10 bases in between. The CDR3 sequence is CASSERGRHGYTF. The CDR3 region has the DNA TGTGCCAGCAGTGAAAGGGGCCGCCATGGCTACACCTTC.

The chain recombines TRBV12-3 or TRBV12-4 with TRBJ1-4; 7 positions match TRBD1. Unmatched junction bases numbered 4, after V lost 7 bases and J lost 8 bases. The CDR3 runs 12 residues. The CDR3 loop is CASKRGREKLFF. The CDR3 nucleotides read TGTGCCAGCAAGAGGGGGCGAGAAAAACTGTTTTTT.

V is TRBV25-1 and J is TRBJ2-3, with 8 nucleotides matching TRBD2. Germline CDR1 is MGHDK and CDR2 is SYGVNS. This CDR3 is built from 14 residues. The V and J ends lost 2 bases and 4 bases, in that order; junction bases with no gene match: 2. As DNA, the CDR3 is TGTGCCAGCAGTGAAGGGACTAGTCCAGATACGCAGTATTTT. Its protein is CASSEGTSPDTQYF.

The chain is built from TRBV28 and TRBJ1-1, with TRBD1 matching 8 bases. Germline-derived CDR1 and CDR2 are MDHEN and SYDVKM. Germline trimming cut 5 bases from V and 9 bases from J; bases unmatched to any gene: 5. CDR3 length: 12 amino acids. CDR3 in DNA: TGTGCCAGCAGTGTCAGGGGGCGTAAAGCTTTCTTT. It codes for CASSVRGRKAFF.

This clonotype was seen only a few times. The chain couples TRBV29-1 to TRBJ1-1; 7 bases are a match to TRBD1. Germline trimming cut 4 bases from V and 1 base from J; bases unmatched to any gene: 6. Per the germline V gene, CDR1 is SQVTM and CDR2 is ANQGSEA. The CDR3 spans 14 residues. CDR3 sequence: CSVAHRGQNTEAFF. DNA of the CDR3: TGCAGCGTTGCTCACAGGGGCCAGAACACTGAAGCTTTCTTT.

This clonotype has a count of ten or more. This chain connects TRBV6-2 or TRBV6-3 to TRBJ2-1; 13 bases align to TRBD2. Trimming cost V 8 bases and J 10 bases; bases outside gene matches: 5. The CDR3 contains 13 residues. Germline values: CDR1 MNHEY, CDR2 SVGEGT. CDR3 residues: CASGLAGAREQFF. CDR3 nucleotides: TGTGCCAGCGGACTAGCGGGAGCGAGGGAGCAGTTCTTC.

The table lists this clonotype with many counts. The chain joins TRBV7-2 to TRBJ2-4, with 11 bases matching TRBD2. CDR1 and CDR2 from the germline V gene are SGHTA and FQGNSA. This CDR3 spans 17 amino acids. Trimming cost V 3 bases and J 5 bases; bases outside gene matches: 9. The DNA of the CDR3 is TGTGCCAGCAGCTTGCAACCACTAGCGGGAGTGGAAAACATTCAGTACTTC. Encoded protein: CASSLQPLAGVENIQYF.

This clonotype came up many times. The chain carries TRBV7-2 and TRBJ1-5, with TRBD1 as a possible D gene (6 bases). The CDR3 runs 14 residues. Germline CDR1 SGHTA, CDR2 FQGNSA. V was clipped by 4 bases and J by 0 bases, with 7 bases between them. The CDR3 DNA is TGTGCCAGCAGCTGGGACACTAGCAATCAGCCCCAGCATTTT. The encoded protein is CASSWDTSNQPQHF.

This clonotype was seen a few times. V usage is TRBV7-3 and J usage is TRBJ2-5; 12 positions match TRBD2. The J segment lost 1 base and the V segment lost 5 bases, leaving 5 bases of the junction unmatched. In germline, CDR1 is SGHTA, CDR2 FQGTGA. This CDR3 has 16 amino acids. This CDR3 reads CASSAGTSGFQETQYF. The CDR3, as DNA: TGTGCCAGCAGCGCCGGGACTAGCGGGTTCCAAGAGACCCAGTACTTC.

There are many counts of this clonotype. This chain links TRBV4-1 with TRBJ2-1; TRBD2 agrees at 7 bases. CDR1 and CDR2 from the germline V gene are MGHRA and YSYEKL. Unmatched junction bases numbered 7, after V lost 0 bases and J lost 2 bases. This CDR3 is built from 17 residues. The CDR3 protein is CASSQELAGLPYNEQFF. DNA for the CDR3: TGCGCCAGCAGCCAAGAATTAGCGGGTCTCCCCTACAATGAGCAGTTCTTC.

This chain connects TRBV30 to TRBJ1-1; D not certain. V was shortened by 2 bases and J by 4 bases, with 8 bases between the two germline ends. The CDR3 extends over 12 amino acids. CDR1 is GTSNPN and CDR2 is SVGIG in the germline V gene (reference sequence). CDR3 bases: TGTGCCTGGAGTCGCGGACCCACTGAAGCTTTCTTT. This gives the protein CAWSRGPTEAFF.

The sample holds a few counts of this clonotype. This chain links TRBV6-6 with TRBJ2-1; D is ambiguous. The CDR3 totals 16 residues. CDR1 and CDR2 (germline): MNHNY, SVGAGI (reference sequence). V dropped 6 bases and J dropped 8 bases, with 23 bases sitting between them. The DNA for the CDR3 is TGTGCCAGCAGAGAATCTTCTGCAGCCAACCCCCATGAGCAGTTCTTC. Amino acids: CASRESSAANPHEQFF.

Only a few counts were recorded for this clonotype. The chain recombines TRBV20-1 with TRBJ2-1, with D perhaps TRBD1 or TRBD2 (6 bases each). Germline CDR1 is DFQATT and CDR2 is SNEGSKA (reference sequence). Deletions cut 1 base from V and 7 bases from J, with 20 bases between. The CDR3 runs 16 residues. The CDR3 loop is CSARATGAIPRNEQFF. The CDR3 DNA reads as TGCAGTGCTAGAGCTACGGGGGCAATACCCAGGAATGAGCAGTTCTTC.

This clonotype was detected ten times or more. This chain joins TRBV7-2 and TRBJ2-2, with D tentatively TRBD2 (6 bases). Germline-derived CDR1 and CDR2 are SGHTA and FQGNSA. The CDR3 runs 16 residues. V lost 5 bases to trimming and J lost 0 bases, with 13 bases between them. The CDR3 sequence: CASSRSGPPNTGELFF. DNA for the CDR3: TGTGCCAGCAGCCGTAGCGGCCCTCCGAACACCGGGGAGCTGTTTTTT.

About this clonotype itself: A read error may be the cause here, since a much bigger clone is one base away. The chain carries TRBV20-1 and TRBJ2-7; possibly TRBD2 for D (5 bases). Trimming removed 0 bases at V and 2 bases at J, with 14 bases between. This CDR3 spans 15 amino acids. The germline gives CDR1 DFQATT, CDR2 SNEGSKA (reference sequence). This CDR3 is CSARDQGRPTYEQYF. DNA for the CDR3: TGCAGTGCTAGAGACCAAGGGAGACCCACCTACGAGCAGTACTTC.

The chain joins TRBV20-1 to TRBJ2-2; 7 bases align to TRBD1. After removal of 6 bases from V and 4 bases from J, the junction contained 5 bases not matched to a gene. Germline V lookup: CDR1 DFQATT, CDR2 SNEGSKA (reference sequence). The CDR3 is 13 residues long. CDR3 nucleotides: TGCAGTGCCCCAACAGGGGTCACCGGGGAGCTGTTTTTT. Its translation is CSAPTGVTGELFF.

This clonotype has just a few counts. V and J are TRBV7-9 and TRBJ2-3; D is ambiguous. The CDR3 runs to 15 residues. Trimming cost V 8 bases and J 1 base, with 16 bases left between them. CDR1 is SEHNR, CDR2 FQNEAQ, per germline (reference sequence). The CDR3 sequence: CASSDPPWGTDTQYF. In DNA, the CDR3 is TGTGCCAGCTCAGATCCCCCGTGGGGCACAGATACGCAGTATTTT.

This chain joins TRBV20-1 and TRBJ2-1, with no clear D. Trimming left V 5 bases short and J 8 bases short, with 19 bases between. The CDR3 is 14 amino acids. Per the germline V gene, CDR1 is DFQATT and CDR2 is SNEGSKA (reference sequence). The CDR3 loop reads CSAGPRAAVYEQFF. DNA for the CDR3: TGCAGTGCTGGCCCTCGTGCGGCAGTCTATGAGCAGTTCTTC.

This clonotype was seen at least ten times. The DNA for the CDR3 is TGTGCCAGCAGTCTCGAGCCCCAGCATTTT. It yields the protein CASSLEPQHF. The genes are TRBV28 and TRBJ1-5, with D unresolved. V lost 5 bases, J lost 8 bases, and 4 bases lay in between. Germline V gives CDR1 MDHEN, CDR2 SYDVKM. The CDR3 covers 10 residues.

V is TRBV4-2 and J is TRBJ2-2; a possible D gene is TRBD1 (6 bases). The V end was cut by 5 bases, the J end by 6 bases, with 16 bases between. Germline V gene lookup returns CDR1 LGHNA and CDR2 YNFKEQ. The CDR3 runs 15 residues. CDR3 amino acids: CASSKPDSFSGELFF. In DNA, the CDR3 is TGTGCCAGCAGCAAACCGGACAGTTTCTCCGGGGAGCTGTTTTTT.

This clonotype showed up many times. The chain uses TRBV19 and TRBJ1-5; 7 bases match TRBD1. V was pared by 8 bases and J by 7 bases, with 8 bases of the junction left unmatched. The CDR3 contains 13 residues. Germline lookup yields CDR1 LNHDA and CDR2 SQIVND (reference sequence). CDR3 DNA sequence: TGTGCCAGTGCGGAGGGGGCCAAGCAGCCCCAGCATTTT. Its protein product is CASAEGAKQPQHF.

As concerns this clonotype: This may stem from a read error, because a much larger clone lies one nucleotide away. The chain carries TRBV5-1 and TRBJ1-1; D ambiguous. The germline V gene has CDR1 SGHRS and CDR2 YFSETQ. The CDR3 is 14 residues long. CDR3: CASSLGHMNTEASF. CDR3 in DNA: TGCGCCAGCAGCTTGGGGCATATGAACACTGAAGCTTCCTTT.

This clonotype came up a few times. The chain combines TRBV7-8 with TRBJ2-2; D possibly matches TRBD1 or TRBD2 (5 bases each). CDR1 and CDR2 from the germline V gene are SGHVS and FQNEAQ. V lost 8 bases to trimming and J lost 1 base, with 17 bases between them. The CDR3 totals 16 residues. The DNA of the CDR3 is TGTGCCAGCTACCTATGGGGGTCCCTGAACACCGGGGAGCTGTTTTTT. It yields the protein CASYLWGSLNTGELFF.

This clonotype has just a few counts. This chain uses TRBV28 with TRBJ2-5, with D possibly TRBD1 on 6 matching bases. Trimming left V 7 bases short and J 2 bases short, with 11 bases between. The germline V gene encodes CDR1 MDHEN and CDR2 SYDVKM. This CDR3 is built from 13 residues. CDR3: CASIRRGQETQYF. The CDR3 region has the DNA TGTGCCAGCATTCGCAGGGGACAAGAGACCCAGTACTTC.

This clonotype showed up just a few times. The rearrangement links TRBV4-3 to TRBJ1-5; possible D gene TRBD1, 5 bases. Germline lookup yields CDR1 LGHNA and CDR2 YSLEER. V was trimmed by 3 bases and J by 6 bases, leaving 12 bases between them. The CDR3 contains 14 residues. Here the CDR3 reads CASSQGQRGQPQHF. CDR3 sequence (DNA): TGCGCCAGCAGCCAGGGCCAGAGGGGTCAGCCCCAGCATTTT.

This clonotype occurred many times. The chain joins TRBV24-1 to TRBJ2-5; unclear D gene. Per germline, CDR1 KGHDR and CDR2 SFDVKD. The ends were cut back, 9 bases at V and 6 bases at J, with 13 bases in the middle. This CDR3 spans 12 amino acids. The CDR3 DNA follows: TGTGCCACCGCAGACACACCCAAGACCCAGTACTTC. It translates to CATADTPKTQYF.

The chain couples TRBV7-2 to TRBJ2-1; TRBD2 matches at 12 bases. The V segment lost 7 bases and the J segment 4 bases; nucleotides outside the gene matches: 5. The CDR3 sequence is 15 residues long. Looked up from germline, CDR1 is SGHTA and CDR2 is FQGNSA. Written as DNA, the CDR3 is TGTGCCAGCACCCCCACTAGCGGGGGGTACAATGAGCAGTTCTTC. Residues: CASTPTSGGYNEQFF.